Below, 10 T cell receptor beta chains from the same sample are listed, as sequenced in a study of blood T cell repertoires in COVID-19. The data were produced by immunoSEQ multiplex PCR, yet TCRdb's version contains in-frame clones alone and is incomplete. The sample carries under 350,000 clones, 80% to 90% recorded once. The sequenced sample consisted of PBMCs or T cells enriched from blood (not recorded which). Receptors originate from a woman in her thirties or forties with acute COVID-19.

This clone was detected once. CDR3 coding DNA: TGTGCCAGCAGCTCCCAGACTAGTGGCGAGCAGTACTTC. This codes for CASSSQTSGEQYF. This rearrangement joins TRBV7-9 to TRBJ2-7, with D possibly TRBD2 on 6 matching bases. The V end was cut by 4 bases, the J end by 6 bases, with 13 bases between. CDR1 SEHNR and CDR2 FQNEAQ come from the germline V gene (reference sequence). CDR3 length equals 13 residues.

The V gene is TRBV6-5, the J gene TRBJ1-2; D may be TRBD1 (5 bases). The V and J ends lost 0 bases and 4 bases respectively, with 15 bases between them. Germline CDR1 is MNHEY and CDR2 is SVGAGI. The CDR3 runs 16 residues. CDR3 region: CASSYSLGQVVYGYTF. The CDR3, as DNA: TGTGCCAGCAGTTACTCCCTGGGGCAGGTCGTCTATGGCTACACCTTC.

The CDR3 sequence is CASSLSFGGGREQYF. CDR3 in DNA: TGTGCCAGCAGTTTATCTTTCGGGGGTGGGCGCGAGCAGTACTTC. The V call is TRBV27, the J call TRBJ2-7, with D maybe TRBD2 (6 bases). In germline, CDR1 is MNHEY, CDR2 SMNVEV (reference sequence). This CDR3 has 15 amino acids. Trimming stripped 0 bases from V and 6 bases from J, with 15 bases between.

The genes are TRBV5-1 and TRBJ1-1, with D possibly being TRBD1 (6 bases). This CDR3 region has 16 residues. V lost 4 bases and J lost 0, with 16 bases in between. Germline loops: CDR1 SGHRS, CDR2 YFSETQ. The CDR3 bases are TGCGCCAGCAGCGAACCGGGACAACCGATGAACACTGAAGCTTTCTTT. Protein sequence: CASSEPGQPMNTEAFF.

This sequence joins TRBV19 and TRBJ2-3; 8 bases fit TRBD1. This CDR3 comprises 16 residues. Germline lookup yields CDR1 LNHDA and CDR2 SQIVND (reference sequence). Trimming at V came to 4 bases and at J to 14 bases, leaving 20 bases not matched to a gene. The CDR3 here is CASSKRREQTGAPTYF. In nucleotides, the CDR3 is TGTGCCAGTAGTAAGAGGAGGGAGCAGACAGGGGCCCCGACGTATTTT.

The chain employs TRBV28 and TRBJ1-2; unclear D gene. Trimming shortened V by 2 bases and J by 0 bases, and 10 bases separated the two germline ends. This CDR3 has 15 residues. Germline lookup yields CDR1 MDHEN and CDR2 SYDVKM. CDR3 region: CASSLGYSANYGYTF. The CDR3 nucleotides read TGTGCCAGCAGTTTAGGTTATTCAGCTAACTATGGCTACACCTTC.

The chain is built from TRBV2 and TRBJ2-2; 15 bases match TRBD2. The CDR3 loop spans 16 amino acids. The V gene end was trimmed by 6 bases and the J gene end by 3 bases; junction bases not matched to a gene: 2. Germline V gene lookup returns CDR1 SNHLY and CDR2 FYNNEI. CDR3 coding DNA: TGTGCCAGCAGGGGGACTAGCGGGAGGTACACCGGGGAGCTGTTTTTT. It encodes CASRGTSGRYTGELFF.

This chain links TRBV24-1 with TRBJ2-3; 8 bases fit TRBD1. Germline V gene data show CDR1 as KGHDR and CDR2 as SFDVKD. The CDR3 spans 16 residues. With 1 base clipped from V and 2 bases from J, the junction kept 4 bases outside the gene matches. Here the CDR3 DNA reads TGTGCCACCAGTGATTTTGGACAGGGCTTCACAGATACGCAGTATTTT. Translation: CATSDFGQGFTDTQYF.

This clone has a handful of counts. The rearrangement joins TRBV29-1 to TRBJ2-4; 14 nucleotides line up with TRBD2. The CDR3 extends over 13 amino acids. The germline V gene encodes CDR1 SQVTM and CDR2 ANQGSEA. Trimming removed 7 bases from V and 11 bases from J; junction bases left unmatched: 7. The CDR3 protein is CSAGTSGGLVQYF. The CDR3 DNA follows: TGCAGCGCTGGGACTAGCGGGGGATTGGTTCAGTACTTC.

In DNA form, the CDR3 reads TGTGCCAGCAGCTTGGGACAGGGTCTGCGTGGCTACACCTTC. This gives the protein CASSLGQGLRGYTF. This rearrangement joins TRBV7-2 to TRBJ1-2; 9 bases match TRBD1. The ends lost 3 bases at V and 7 bases at J; junction bases unmatched: 6. CDR3 size: 14 residues. The germline V gene encodes CDR1 SGHTA and CDR2 FQGNSA.